This is a list of T cell receptor beta chains from one sample in a study of T cells in localized non-small cell lung cancer. Here immunoSEQ multiplex PCR was the method, and the copy in TCRdb shows in-frame clones only, minus some. The sample lists about 70,000 clones, less than 90% occurring once. Specimen: peripheral blood, collected before any cancer treatment. Receptor source: a male donor aged 60 or over with stage III squamous cell lung carcinoma. CDR3s include the opening cysteine and the closing phenylalanine or tryptophan. A D gene is named only where the DNA matches it firmly. Only some rows state a clone size, as once, few, many or a class for expanded clones.

size	V	D	J	CDR3	DNA
.	TRBV29-1	TRBD2	TRBJ2-7	CSVHSGGLSEQYF	TGCAGCGTTCATAGCGGGGGGCTCTCCGAGCAGTACTTC
.	TRBV2	.	TRBJ1-2	CASSESSGTPYGYTF	TGTGCCAGCAGTGAATCTTCCGGGACACCCTATGGCTACACCTTC
.	TRBV6-6	.	TRBJ1-6	CASSQGAGILALHF	TGTGCCAGCAGTCAGGGAGCGGGAATTTTAGCCCTCCACTTT
.	TRBV5-1	.	TRBJ2-6	CASSLTPGANVLTF	TGCGCCAGCAGCTTGACCCCTGGGGCCAACGTCCTGACTTTC
.	TRBV9	.	TRBJ2-5	CASSVGRWNWEETQYF	TGTGCCAGCAGCGTAGGGCGTTGGAATTGGGAGGAGACCCAGTACTTC
once	TRBV11-3	.	TRBJ2-3	CASSLGGETDTQYF	TGTGCCAGCAGCTTAGGCGGGGAGACAGATACGCAGTATTTT
large	TRBV6-5	TRBD1	TRBJ1-4	CASSTGVREKLFF	TGTGCCAGCTCGACAGGGGTTAGGGAAAAACTGTTTTTT
.	TRBV30	.	TRBJ1-1	CAWMSEGMNTEAFF	TGTGCCTGGATGTCTGAGGGGATGAACACTGAAGCTTTCTTT
few	TRBV5-1	.	TRBJ1-1	CASSLPGGTEAFF	TGCGCCAGCAGCTTGCCGGGCGGAACTGAAGCTTTCTTT
.	TRBV7-2	.	TRBJ1-6	CASSPSQGNNSPLHF	TGTGCCAGCAGCCCGTCACAGGGAAATAATTCACCCCTCCACTTT
once	TRBV5-1	.	TRBJ2-1	CASSLDSQIREQFF	TGCGCCAGCAGCTTGGATTCGCAGATCCGGGAGCAGTTCTTC
.	TRBV5-6	.	TRBJ2-1	CASSSLQMGIWYNEQFF	TGTGCCAGCAGCTCCCTCCAGATGGGCATCTGGTACAATGAGCAGTTCTTC
.	TRBV6-6	TRBD1	TRBJ1-5	CASSSQGAHVHLLHF	TGTGCCAGCAGTTCCCAGGGGGCCCACGTACATTTGTTGCATTTT
.	TRBV19	TRBD1	TRBJ1-5	CASRRGQGRNQPQHF	TGTGCCAGTAGGCGTGGACAGGGGCGCAATCAGCCCCAGCATTTT
.	TRBV27	TRBD1	TRBJ1-2	CASSTRDRVYYTF	TGTGCCAGCAGTACCCGGGACAGGGTTTACTACACCTTC
.	TRBV7-8	TRBD1	TRBJ1-1	CASSLVQGIRGTEAFF	TGTGCCAGCAGCTTAGTACAGGGGATCAGAGGGACTGAAGCTTTCTTT